This TCR beta chain derives from a study of T cell responses to AZD1222 COVID-19 vaccine. Study findings and constraints: Among AZD1222 vaccinees, only five to seven were seropositive at baseline. Per reports, nearly half of all spike-specific TCRs target regions that are unmutated in variants.

Repertoires were generated with immunoSEQ multiplex PCR, while TCRdb's copy carries only in-frame clones and drops some. The sample has about 120,000 clones; roughly nine tenths are singletons. CDR1 is SGHTA, CDR2 FQGTGA, per germline. Trimming removed 6 bases from V and 9 bases from J, with 17 bases in between. The CDR3 is made up of 13 amino acids. Comments on this clone: Its antigen is not known.

The V and J genes are TRBV7-3 and TRBJ2-5, with D possibly being TRBD1 (6 bases). The TCR was taken from an adult in good health. This sample comprised peripheral blood, obtained on day 0 of AZD1222 vaccination. The CDR3 DNA follows: TGTGCCAGCAGTATAGGGACACCTGGGGCCCAGTACTTC. This codes for CASSIGTPGAQYF.